This T cell receptor (beta chain) originates from a study of Ad26.COV2.S vaccination and SARS-CoV-2 variants. At the level of the study: Intramuscularly, Ad26.COV2.S was given either once or twice, 56 days apart.

Whole-study results and caveats: It was reported that spike-specific CD8+ and CD4+ T cell responses were substantially broad after vaccination. Spike-specific TCR breadth in vaccine recipients exceeded that seen in placebo recipients.

Turning to this clone: Its specificity is unknown.

Trimming removed 1 base at V and 5 bases at J, with 12 bases between. The CDR3 contains 14 residues. The germline CDR1 and CDR2 sequences are SGHAT and FQNNGV. Assay used: immunoSEQ multiplex PCR; TCRdb lists only in-frame clones, some missing. This table holds approximately 300,000 clones, around 81% found once. Treatment meaning: 15 to 20 received Ad26.COV2.S at low or high dose, single or two shots; 5 received placebo; per-sample allocation not given. Collection of samples fell on day 63 after the first vaccine or placebo injection. Recruitment in Boston yielded a donor of adult age, 18-55 years. The sequenced sample was peripheral blood, obtained in a trial of Ad26.COV2.S vaccine versus placebo. This chain links TRBV11-2 with TRBJ2-7, with D maybe TRBD1 (5 bases). This receptor was identified in a person between 18 and 60 years old who received the Ad26.COV2.S COVID-19 vaccine or a placebo. The CDR3 spells CASSLVLWGHEQYF. The CDR3 DNA reads as TGTGCCAGCAGCTTAGTTTTGTGGGGCCACGAGCAGTACTTC. Full variable domain (missing parts from reference TRBV11-2 and TRBJ2-7): EAGVAQSPRYKIIEKRQSVAFWCNPISGHATLYWYQQILGQGPKLLIQFQNNGVVDDSQLPKDRFSAERLKGVDSTLKIQPAKLEDSAVYLCASSLVLWGHEQYFGPGTRLTVT.